These 16 T cell receptor beta chains originate from one sample sequenced in a study of T cells after yellow fever vaccination. Each CDR3 protein is one row after TCRdb ran MiXCR on the 5' RACE reads. The table has under 95,000 distinct CDR3 sequences, about 7.7% seen once. This material consisted of CD8+ T cells sorted from PBMCs, taken roughly 10 days after the first yellow fever vaccination. The receptor source for this set is a man between 18 and 29 years old who received the YFV17D yellow fever vaccine.

This clonotype was recorded many times. The chain links TRBV27 to TRBJ2-7; D might be TRBD1 or TRBD2, each matching 5 bases. CDR3 size: 15 residues. In germline, CDR1 is MNHEY, CDR2 SMNVEV (reference sequence). V gave up 4 bases and J gave up 4 bases, with 17 bases separating them. The CDR3 sequence: CASSSGSDYGYEQYF. In nucleotides, the CDR3 is TGTGCCAGCAGTTCAGGGAGCGACTACGGGTACGAGCAGTACTTC.

This clonotype has only a few counts. The V and J genes are TRBV27 and TRBJ2-2; D not certain. Germline assignment: CDR1 MNHEY and CDR2 SMNVEV (reference sequence). The V end was cut by 3 bases, the J end by 6 bases, with 11 bases between. CDR3 length equals 14 residues. The CDR3 here is CASSLIRAPGELFF. For the CDR3, the DNA is TGTGCCAGCAGTTTGATCAGAGCACCCGGGGAGCTGTTTTTT.

This clonotype was detected many times. V usage is TRBV12-3 or TRBV12-4 and J usage is TRBJ2-2; no reliable D call. This CDR3 has 13 amino acids. V lost 2 bases and J 4 bases, leaving 5 bases between the germline ends. Here the CDR3 reads CASSLRPTGELFF. The CDR3 DNA is TGTGCCAGCAGTTTAAGGCCCACCGGGGAGCTGTTTTTT.

Ten or more counts support this clonotype. V usage is TRBV5-6 and J usage is TRBJ1-5; the match to TRBD1 covers 7 bases. From germline, CDR1 is SGHDT and CDR2 YYEEEE. CDR3 length equals 15 residues. V was pared by 4 bases and J by 0 bases, with 4 bases of the junction left unmatched. CDR3 bases: TGTGCCAGCAGCATGGGACAGATTAGCAATCAGCCCCAGCATTTT. Translating gives CASSMGQISNQPQHF.

This clonotype has ten or more counts. The V call is TRBV28, the J call TRBJ2-5, with D perhaps given as TRBD1 or TRBD2 (5 bases each). This CDR3 comprises 16 residues. Germline CDR1 MDHEN, CDR2 SYDVKM. V lost 5 bases and J lost 1, with 17 bases in between. CDR3 coding DNA: TGTGCCAGCAGTAACCCCCGAAGGGACGTCCAAGAGACCCAGTACTTC. It translates to CASSNPRRDVQETQYF.

This clonotype has just a few counts. The chain uses TRBV5-1 and TRBJ2-2; D not resolved. The germline CDR1 and CDR2 sequences are SGHRS and YFSETQ. This CDR3 is built from 14 residues. V lost 1 base and J 3 bases, leaving 7 bases between the germline ends. CDR3 nucleotides: TGCGCCAGCAGCTTGATTGGGTACACCGGGGAGCTGTTTTTT. Amino acids: CASSLIGYTGELFF.

This clonotype was counted between two and nine times. The rearrangement joins TRBV7-9 to TRBJ2-3; D unclear. The CDR3 totals 14 residues. Trimming cost V 1 base and J 6 bases, with 11 bases left between them. Germline values: CDR1 SEHNR, CDR2 FQNEAQ (reference sequence). The CDR3: CASSLGQVFDTQYF. CDR3 sequence (DNA): TGTGCCAGCAGCTTAGGCCAGGTATTCGATACGCAGTATTTT.

At least ten counts were recorded for this clonotype. This chain connects TRBV6-2 or TRBV6-3 to TRBJ1-5; TRBD1 agrees at 7 bases. Germline trimming cut 2 bases from V and 6 bases from J; bases unmatched to any gene: 7. This CDR3 has 15 residues. Germline V gene sequence: CDR1 MNHEY, CDR2 SVGEGT. CDR3 DNA: TGTGCCAGCAGTTACCCAGGGGGAGCGGGTCAGCCCCAGCATTTT. Protein: CASSYPGGAGQPQHF.

A word on this clonotype: This may come from a read error, since a much larger clone is one base off. CDR3 DNA sequence: TGTGCCAGCAGTCCGGGGCCTATAAGTGGCTACATCTTC. Protein product: CASSPGPISGYIF. The genes are TRBV6-1 and TRBJ1-2; weak D call: TRBD1 (5 bases). Germline lookup yields CDR1 MNHNS and CDR2 SASEGT. This CDR3 has 13 amino acids.

This clonotype was observed at least ten times. This rearrangement joins TRBV7-8 to TRBJ1-4; D is unresolved. This CDR3 region has 13 residues. Germline CDR1 and CDR2: SGHVS and FQNEAQ. Trimming removed 0 bases from V and 5 bases from J, with 4 bases in between. CDR3 DNA sequence: TGTGCCAGCAGCTTAGCAGGCAATGAAAAACTGTTTTTT. It yields the protein CASSLAGNEKLFF. The whole variable domain, remainder taken from reference TRBV7-8 and TRBJ1-4, is GAGVSQSPRYKVAKRGQDVALRCDPISGHVSLFWYQQALGQGPEFLTYFQNEAQLDKSGLPSDRFFAERPEGSVSTLKIQRTQQEDSAVYLCASSLAGNEKLFFGSGTQLSVL.

At least ten counts were recorded for this clonotype. CDR3 nucleotide sequence: TGTGCCAGCAGCCCCTCCCGGGGACTAGCGGGGGGTCACGAGCAGTACTTC. As protein: CASSPSRGLAGGHEQYF. The V and J genes are TRBV7-6 and TRBJ2-7, with TRBD2 matching 15 bases. Germline V gives CDR1 SGHVS, CDR2 FNYEAQ. There are 17 residues in the CDR3. Unmatched junction bases numbered 10, after V lost 5 bases and J lost 5 bases.

This clonotype has a count of ten or more. The chain carries TRBV4-1 and TRBJ2-5; 8 bases fit TRBD2. Germline V gives CDR1 MGHRA, CDR2 YSYEKL. The CDR3 runs 14 residues. With V trimmed by 3 bases and J by 3 bases, 3 bases remained unmatched. The CDR3 region is CASSHIGGEETQYF. As DNA, the CDR3 is TGCGCCAGCAGCCACATCGGGGGGGAAGAGACCCAGTACTTC.

This clonotype has a count of ten or more. This chain connects TRBV20-1 to TRBJ2-1; D gene ambiguous. The CDR3 totals 11 residues. Germline assignment: CDR1 DFQATT and CDR2 SNEGSKA (reference sequence). The V end lost 0 bases, the J end lost 6 bases, and 3 bases lay between the germline ends. CDR3 amino acids: CSARDSNEQFF. In DNA form, the CDR3 reads TGCAGTGCTAGAGATTCCAATGAGCAGTTCTTC.

This rearrangement joins TRBV7-9 to TRBJ2-5; no firm D call. V was clipped by 5 bases and J by 5 bases, with 18 bases between them. CDR3 length: 15 amino acids. Germline CDR1 reads SEHNR; CDR2 reads FQNEAQ (reference sequence). CDR3 DNA: TGTGCCAGCAGCCCCCCCCTGACCCGCCAGGAGACCCAGTACTTC. Protein product: CASSPPLTRQETQYF.

This clonotype was counted between two and nine times. The genes are TRBV7-9 and TRBJ2-7, with no clear D. The CDR3 covers 13 residues. In germline, CDR1 is SEHNR, CDR2 FQNEAQ (reference sequence). V lost 1 base and J 4 bases, leaving 8 bases between the germline ends. CDR3 residues: CASSLGDNYEQYF. The CDR3 DNA reads as TGTGCCAGCAGCTTAGGAGACAATTACGAGCAGTACTTC.

A note on this clonotype: The germline gene is not matched at one end of the junction; a read error may be the cause. CDR3 amino acids: CASSLRDREDF. CDR3 DNA sequence: TGTGCCAGCAGCCTCCGGGACAGGGAGGACTTC. The chain carries TRBV5-4 and TRBJ2-5, with 9 bases identical to TRBD1. CDR3 length: 11 residues. The germline V gene has CDR1 SGHNT and CDR2 YYREEE (reference sequence).